These 32 T cell receptor beta chains were all obtained from the same sample, sequenced in a study of CD8+ T cells in alopecia areata. Reverse transcribed after extraction, RNA yielded cDNA as the sequencing template. The assay was immunoSEQ multiplex PCR, and TCRdb's table has in-frame clones only and misses some. The sample lists 190,000 or so clones, about 60% occurring once. Treatment in this sample: oral pan-JAK inhibitor, 5-10 mg twice daily. The material was CD8+ T cells sorted from blood, obtained at week 24, from a patient treated with tofacitinib. Receptors were obtained from a human donor with alopecia areata.

This chain connects TRBV27 to TRBJ2-1, with D perhaps TRBD2 (7 bases). This CDR3 contains 11 residues. Trimming took off 6 bases at V and 8 bases at J, with 8 bases between the two ends. Germline V gene data show CDR1 as MNHEY and CDR2 as SMNVEV (reference sequence). CDR3 nucleotide sequence: TGTGCCAGCAGCGGGGGGCATGAGCAGTTCTTC. It encodes CASSGGHEQFF.

The V call is TRBV11-2, the J call TRBJ2-1; 9 bases agree with TRBD2. The V gene's germline CDR1 is SGHAT and CDR2 FQNNGV. The J segment lost 7 bases and the V segment lost 2 bases, leaving 6 bases of the junction unmatched. The CDR3 runs 15 residues. The CDR3 nucleotides are TGTGCCAGCAGCTTAAGTATAGCGGGGGTAAATGAGCAGTTCTTC. Translation: CASSLSIAGVNEQFF. Using reference TRBV11-2 and TRBJ2-1 for the parts outside the CDR3, the full variable domain is EAGVAQSPRYKIIEKRQSVAFWCNPISGHATLYWYQQILGQGPKLLIQFQNNGVVDDSQLPKDRFSAERLKGVDSTLKIQPAKLEDSAVYLCASSLSIAGVNEQFFGPGTRLTVL.

The V gene is TRBV27, the J gene TRBJ2-3, with D perhaps matching TRBD1 or TRBD2 (6 bases each). V lost 6 bases to trimming and J lost 6 bases, with 13 bases between them. The CDR3 is made up of 13 amino acids. CDR1 and CDR2 from the germline V gene are MNHEY and SMNVEV (reference sequence). Written as DNA, the CDR3 is TGTGCCAGCAGGGAGGGGGTGATGGATACGCAGTATTTT. Translation gives CASREGVMDTQYF.

This rearrangement joins TRBV7-8 to TRBJ2-3; D is ambiguous. The germline V and J ends were trimmed by 5 bases and 0 bases, with 12 bases remaining between them. The CDR3 loop spans 15 amino acids. The germline CDR1 and CDR2 sequences are SGHVS and FQNEAQ. The CDR3 is CASSTSDTSTDTQYF. CDR3 sequence (DNA): TGTGCCAGCAGCACCAGTGACACTAGCACAGATACGCAGTATTTT. The full variable domain, completed using reference TRBV7-8 and TRBJ2-3, is GAGVSQSPRYKVAKRGQDVALRCDPISGHVSLFWYQQALGQGPEFLTYFQNEAQLDKSGLPSDRFFAERPEGSVSTLKIQRTQQEDSAVYLCASSTSDTSTDTQYFGPGTRLTVL.

This clone has a single count. This chain connects TRBV30 to TRBJ1-2; no clear D gene. Trimming stripped 6 bases from V and 6 bases from J, with 11 bases between. The length of the CDR3 is 11 residues. Germline V CDR1 and CDR2: GTSNPN, SVGIG (reference sequence). CDR3 bases: TGTGCCTGCCGTCTGGCAAATGGCTACACCTTC. As protein: CACRLANGYTF.

This chain links TRBV29-1 with TRBJ2-7; 8 bases are shared with TRBD1. With 4 bases clipped from V and 4 bases from J, the junction kept 6 bases outside the gene matches. Germline values: CDR1 SQVTM, CDR2 ANQGSEA. This CDR3 comprises 13 residues. CDR3 in amino acids: CSVAGQGKYEQYF. The DNA of the CDR3 is TGCAGCGTTGCTGGACAGGGAAAGTACGAGCAGTACTTC.

In nucleotides, the CDR3 is TGTGCCAGTAGTATAACGAGCGGATCTAGCACAGATACGCAGTATTTT. Translation: CASSITSGSSTDTQYF. The genes are TRBV19 and TRBJ2-3; D is possibly TRBD2 (5 bases). The V gene's germline CDR1 is LNHDA and CDR2 SQIVND (reference sequence). V lost 2 bases to trimming and J lost 0 bases, with 12 bases between them. The CDR3 sequence is 16 residues long. Full variable domain (remainder filled in from reference TRBV19 and TRBJ2-3): DGGITQSPKYLFRKEGQNVTLSCEQNLNHDAMYWYRQDPGQGLRLIYYSQIVNDFQKGDIAEGYSVSREKKESFPLTVTSAQKNPTAFYLCASSITSGSSTDTQYFGPGTRLTVL.

This clone showed up just a few times. The chain links TRBV29-1 to TRBJ2-7, with D possibly being TRBD1 or TRBD2 (5 bases each). This CDR3 comprises 12 residues. The V gene's germline CDR1 is SQVTM and CDR2 ANQGSEA. Trimming removed 8 bases at V and 3 bases at J, with 14 bases between. The CDR3 loop is CSIRDGSYEQYF. The CDR3 nucleotides read TGCAGCATACGGGACGGAAGCTACGAGCAGTACTTC.

As concerns this clone: The same CDR3 can be traced to other DNA sequences in this sample. The rearrangement uses TRBV7-9 and TRBJ2-3; unclear D gene. V was clipped by 1 base and J by 4 bases, with 3 bases between them. Germline V CDR1 and CDR2: SEHNR, FQNEAQ (reference sequence). This CDR3 region has 12 residues. As DNA, the CDR3 is TGTGCCAGCAGCTTAGGGGCAGATACGCAGTATTTT. Its protein product is CASSLGADTQYF.

This sequence joins TRBV2 and TRBJ1-2; maybe TRBD1 (5 bases). This CDR3 is built from 12 residues. Germline CDR1 is SNHLY and CDR2 is FYNNEI. V was clipped by 6 bases and J by 7 bases, with 12 bases between them. The DNA for the CDR3 is TGTGCCAGCAGAGGGACTCCCGGTGGCTACACCTTC. Translating it yields CASRGTPGGYTF.

V is TRBV4-3 and J is TRBJ2-3; D is unclear. Trimming cost V 5 bases and J 5 bases, with 11 bases left between them. The CDR3 is 13 residues long. CDR1 LGHNA and CDR2 YSLEER come from the germline V gene. The CDR3 nucleotides read TGCGCCAGCAGCGGTTTGTCAGGAGATACGCAGTATTTT. It yields the protein CASSGLSGDTQYF.

This sequence joins TRBV6-5 and TRBJ1-6; no clear D gene. V gave up 3 bases and J gave up 9 bases, with 18 bases separating them. Germline-derived CDR1 and CDR2 are MNHEY and SVGAGI. This CDR3 is 16 amino acids long. CDR3 sequence (DNA): TGTGCCAGCAGTTATTCCCCCATCTTGCCTACTTCACCCCTCCACTTT. Its translation is CASSYSPILPTSPLHF.

This clone came up a few times. The chain combines TRBV27 with TRBJ1-5; 8 bases align to TRBD1. The CDR3 length is 14 residues. V shed 6 bases, J shed 0 bases, and the junction held 1 base outside the gene matches. Germline loops: CDR1 MNHEY, CDR2 SMNVEV (reference sequence). CDR3 sequence: CASRTGGSNQPQHF. In DNA, the CDR3 is TGTGCCAGCAGAACAGGGGGTAGCAATCAGCCCCAGCATTTT.

This clone was recorded only once. V is TRBV2 and J is TRBJ1-6, with D tentatively TRBD1 (6 bases). Germline loops: CDR1 SNHLY, CDR2 FYNNEI. This CDR3 comprises 13 residues. Trimming removed 5 bases from V and 11 bases from J, with 13 bases in between. The CDR3 bases are TGTGCCAGCAGTCGACAGGCCTGGACACCCCTCCACTTT. Translated: CASSRQAWTPLHF.

V and J are TRBV15 and TRBJ1-4, with D maybe TRBD1 (5 bases). The V end was cut by 5 bases, the J end by 5 bases, with 9 bases between. This CDR3 spans 13 amino acids. The germline V gene has CDR1 LNHNV and CDR2 YYDKDF (reference sequence). The CDR3 region has the DNA TGTGCCACCAGCTGGGCAGGGAATGAAAAACTGTTTTTT. Protein product: CATSWAGNEKLFF. The whole variable domain, remainder taken from reference TRBV15 and TRBJ1-4, is DAMVIQNPRYQVTQFGKPVTLSCSQTLNHNVMYWYQQKSSQAPKLLFHYYDKDFNNEADTPDNFQSRRPNTSFCFLDIRSPGLGDTAMYLCATSWAGNEKLFFGSGTQLSVL.

This clone was seen only once. This chain uses TRBV5-1 with TRBJ2-7, with D uncertain. Trimming shortened V by 5 bases and J by 0 bases, and 9 bases separated the two germline ends. Germline loops: CDR1 SGHRS, CDR2 YFSETQ. The CDR3 has 13 amino acids. CDR3: CASSFETSYEQYF. The DNA of the CDR3 is TGCGCCAGCAGTTTCGAAACCTCCTACGAGCAGTACTTC.

The V call is TRBV27, the J call TRBJ2-7; D perhaps matches TRBD1 (5 bases). The germline V and J ends were trimmed by 3 bases and 5 bases, with 11 bases remaining between them. From germline, CDR1 is MNHEY and CDR2 SMNVEV (reference sequence). There are 13 residues in the CDR3. The CDR3 protein is CASSFGQGNEQYF. For the CDR3, the DNA is TGTGCCAGCAGTTTCGGGCAGGGCAACGAGCAGTACTTC.

A few counts support this clone. The chain recombines TRBV15 with TRBJ1-1; D uncertain. V was cut by 0 bases and J by 4 bases, with 9 bases left in between. Germline loops: CDR1 LNHNV, CDR2 YYDKDF (reference sequence). The CDR3 runs to 14 residues. The CDR3 sequence is CATSRDRGFTEAFF. In DNA form, the CDR3 reads TGTGCCACCAGCAGAGATCGAGGCTTCACTGAAGCTTTCTTT.

The V call is TRBV7-9, the J call TRBJ2-1; unclear D gene. V lost 5 bases, J lost 4 bases, and 12 bases lay in between. The CDR3 is 14 amino acids. Germline CDR1 SEHNR, CDR2 FQNEAQ (reference sequence). The CDR3 here is CASSHAVQYNEQFF. The CDR3 coding sequence is TGTGCCAGCAGCCATGCGGTCCAGTACAATGAGCAGTTCTTC.

The J gene is TRBJ2-5, the V gene TRBV6-5; TRBD2 matches at 9 bases. J was trimmed by 0 bases and V by 2 bases; bases with no gene match: 4. CDR3 length equals 16 residues. CDR1 MNHEY and CDR2 SVGAGI come from the germline V gene. CDR3 sequence reads: CASSYGLAGYQETQYF. The CDR3 nucleotides are TGTGCCAGCAGTTACGGTCTAGCGGGGTACCAAGAGACCCAGTACTTC.

A few counts support this clone. The V and J genes are TRBV19 and TRBJ1-6; D is unclear. This CDR3 is built from 15 residues. V was pared by 3 bases and J by 8 bases, with 14 bases between. In germline, CDR1 is LNHDA, CDR2 SQIVND (reference sequence). As DNA, the CDR3 is TGTGCCAGTAGTATGCTGTCCAGGTCGGATTCACCCCTCCACTTT. This sequence encodes CASSMLSRSDSPLHF.

V usage is TRBV29-1 and J usage is TRBJ1-2; D not resolved. The CDR3 loop spans 11 amino acids. V was trimmed by 4 bases and J by 5 bases, leaving 8 bases between them. CDR1 is SQVTM, CDR2 ANQGSEA, per germline. The CDR3 region has the DNA TGCAGCGTTGTCACCGGGTATGGCTACACCTTC. It yields the protein CSVVTGYGYTF.

This clone showed up just once. The chain has TRBV7-9 and TRBJ1-1; TRBD1 matches at 7 bases. J was trimmed by 1 base and V by 5 bases; bases with no gene match: 4. Germline CDR1 and CDR2: SEHNR and FQNEAQ (reference sequence). This CDR3 is built from 14 residues. The CDR3 spells CASSPQGRNTEAFF. The CDR3 coding sequence is TGTGCCAGCAGCCCACAGGGGCGGAACACTGAAGCTTTCTTT.

The chain recombines TRBV5-6 with TRBJ2-5; 11 bases map to TRBD1. Per germline, CDR1 SGHDT and CDR2 YYEEEE. V gave up 2 bases and J gave up 5 bases; unmatched junction bases: 5. The CDR3 runs 15 residues. The chain's CDR3 is CASSFGTGGSETQYF. CDR3 DNA sequence: TGTGCCAGCAGCTTCGGGACAGGGGGGAGTGAGACCCAGTACTTC.

Notes on this clone: A read error may account for a junction end that differs from germline. The chain carries TRBV5-1 and TRBJ2-2; D uncertain. The CDR3 is 14 residues long. Germline V gene lookup returns CDR1 SGHRS and CDR2 YFSETQ. This chain's CDR3 is CANSPDTNTGELFF. In DNA form, the CDR3 reads TGCGCCAACAGCCCTGATACGAACACCGGGGAGCTGTTTTTT.

This clone showed up just a few times. The rearrangement joins TRBV5-6 to TRBJ2-2, with D possibly being TRBD1 or TRBD2 (5 bases each). Germline CDR1 reads SGHDT; CDR2 reads YYEEEE. The V end was cut by 0 bases, the J end by 3 bases, with 12 bases between. This CDR3 region has 16 residues. CDR3 residues: CASSLAFGGDTGELFF. Here the CDR3 DNA reads TGTGCCAGCAGCTTGGCGTTTGGGGGTGACACCGGGGAGCTGTTTTTT.

V is TRBV5-6 and J is TRBJ1-1; tentative D call: TRBD1 (5 bases). Per germline, CDR1 SGHDT and CDR2 YYEEEE. V dropped 6 bases and J dropped 6 bases, with 15 bases sitting between them. The CDR3 has 13 residues. In DNA, the CDR3 is TGTGCCAGCACCCTAGGAGAGGGGTCTGAAGCTTTCTTT. Translating gives CASTLGEGSEAFF.

The chain recombines TRBV30 with TRBJ2-2; perhaps D is TRBD1 or TRBD2 (5 bases each). In germline, CDR1 is GTSNPN, CDR2 SVGIG (reference sequence). The CDR3 contains 12 residues. Between the trimmed V and J ends, which lost 3 bases and 10 bases, there was a span of 12 bases. The CDR3 DNA sequence: TGTGCCTGGAGCTTACTAGGGGAGGAGCTGTTTTTT. This sequence encodes CAWSLLGEELFF.

This clone occurred a few times. V usage is TRBV13 and J usage is TRBJ1-6; D is unclear. The CDR3 contains 14 residues. Trimming cost V 0 bases and J 8 bases, with 8 bases left between them. Germline V gives CDR1 PRHDT, CDR2 FYEKMQ (reference sequence). CDR3 DNA: TGTGCCAGCAGCTTAGGCCTGGGGTATTCACCCCTCCACTTT. Translation gives CASSLGLGYSPLHF.

The rearrangement uses TRBV4-1 and TRBJ2-7, with 10 bases that match TRBD2. The ends lost 2 bases at V and 3 bases at J; junction bases unmatched: 16. CDR1 MGHRA and CDR2 YSYEKL come from the germline V gene. This CDR3 is built from 19 residues. CDR3 in DNA: TGCGCCAGCAGCCAACGCCAGGCTGGAGAGCGGGGGGGGTACTACGAGCAGTACTTC. Its translation is CASSQRQAGERGGYYEQYF.

The genes are TRBV9 and TRBJ2-6; D gene ambiguous. Germline V gene data show CDR1 as SGDLS and CDR2 as YYNGEE. Trimming removed 0 bases at V and 1 base at J, with 2 bases between. CDR3 length: 14 amino acids. CDR3: CASSVVSGANVLTF. The CDR3 coding sequence is TGTGCCAGCAGCGTAGTTTCTGGGGCCAACGTCCTGACTTTC.

As regards this clone: The same CDR3 is also encoded by other DNA sequences in this sample. The chain uses TRBV7-9 and TRBJ2-7, with D uncertain. CDR3 length equals 12 residues. V dropped 1 base and J dropped 3 bases, with 4 bases sitting between them. CDR1 is SEHNR and CDR2 is FQNEAQ in the germline V gene (reference sequence). The CDR3 spells CASSLVGYEQYF. The CDR3 DNA is TGTGCCAGCAGCTTAGTTGGCTACGAGCAGTACTTC.